This T cell receptor (beta chain) originates from a study of T cell clones after liver transplantation. Assay used: immunoSEQ multiplex PCR; TCRdb lists only in-frame clones, some missing. This table has nearly 45,000 clones, about 86% appearing once. V lost 7 bases and J lost 8, with 15 bases in between. Germline V gene lookup returns CDR1 SGHTS and CDR2 YDEGEE. This CDR3 comprises 13 residues. The J gene is TRBJ2-2, the V gene TRBV5-8; D might be TRBD2 (6 bases). The receptor was isolated from a human patient who received a liver transplant. Part of the T cells may come from the graft donor. The source material was CD4+ T cells from blood, sampled 24 months after liver transplant. Here the CDR3 DNA reads TGTGCCAGCGGGACTCTTCGGTCGGGGGAGCTGTTTTTT. This codes for CASGTLRSGELFF. The whole variable domain, remainder taken from reference TRBV5-8 and TRBJ2-2, is EAGVTQSPTHLIKTRGQQATLRCSPISGHTSVYWYQQALGLGLQFLLWYDEGEERNRGNFPPRFSGRQFPNYSSELNVNALELEDSALYLCASGTLRSGELFFGEGSRLTVL.